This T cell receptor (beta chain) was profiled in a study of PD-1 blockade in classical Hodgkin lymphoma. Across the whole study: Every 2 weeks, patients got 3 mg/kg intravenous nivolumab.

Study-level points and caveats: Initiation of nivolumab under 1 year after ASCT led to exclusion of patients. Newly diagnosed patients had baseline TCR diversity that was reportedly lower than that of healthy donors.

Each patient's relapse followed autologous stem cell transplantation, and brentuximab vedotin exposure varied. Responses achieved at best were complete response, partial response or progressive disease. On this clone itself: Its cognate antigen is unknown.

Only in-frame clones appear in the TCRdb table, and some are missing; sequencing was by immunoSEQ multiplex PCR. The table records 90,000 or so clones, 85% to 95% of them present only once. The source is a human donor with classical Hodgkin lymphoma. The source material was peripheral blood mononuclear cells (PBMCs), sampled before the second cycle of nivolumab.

The CDR3 region has the DNA TGTGCCTGGGGACAGGGGTCGAACGAGCAGTACTTC. Residues: CAWGQGSNEQYF. The gene calls are TRBV30 and TRBJ2-7; the match to TRBD1 covers 9 bases. Germline trimming cut 5 bases from V and 5 bases from J; bases unmatched to any gene: 4. This CDR3 has 12 residues. From germline, CDR1 is GTSNPN and CDR2 SVGIG (reference sequence).